This T cell receptor beta chain derives from a study of T cells in Graves' hyperthyroidism and ophthalmopathy. Regions amplified from RNA transcripts were the TCR beta CDR3 regions. The study used the HTBI primer set for a first-round RT-PCR of the TCR CDR3. TCRdb reprocessed the multiplex PCR reads via MiXCR and lists one record per CDR3 protein. The profile covers around 500,000 distinct CDR3 sequences, with 15% to 20% appearing a single time and 25% to 30% taken by the ten largest. The PBMCs were sourced from fresh peripheral blood (around 10 ml). This TCR came from a woman aged 25 to 39 with Graves' ophthalmopathy. The specimen sequenced was blood.

This chain's CDR3 is CASSYRGSDYEQYF. CDR3 in DNA: TGTGCCAGCAGCTACAGGGGGTCTGACTACGAGCAGTACTTC. This sequence joins TRBV7-9 and TRBJ2-7; 8 bases align to TRBD1. The CDR3 covers 14 residues. Germline trimming cut 4 bases from V and 3 bases from J; bases unmatched to any gene: 5. Germline V gives CDR1 SEHNR, CDR2 FQNEAQ (reference sequence).